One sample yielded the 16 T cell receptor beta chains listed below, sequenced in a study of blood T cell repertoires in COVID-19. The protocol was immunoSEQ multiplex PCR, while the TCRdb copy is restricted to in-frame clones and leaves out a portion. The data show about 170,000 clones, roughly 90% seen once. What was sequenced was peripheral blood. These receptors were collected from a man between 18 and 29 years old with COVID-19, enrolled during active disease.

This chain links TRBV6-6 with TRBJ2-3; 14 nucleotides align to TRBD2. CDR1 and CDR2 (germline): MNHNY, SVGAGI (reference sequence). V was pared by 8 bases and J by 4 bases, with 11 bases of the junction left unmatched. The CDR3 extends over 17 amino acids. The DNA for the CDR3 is TGTGCCAGCGGTCGCGGGACTAGCGGGAGAAGCGCAGATACGCAGTATTTT. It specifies CASGRGTSGRSADTQYF.

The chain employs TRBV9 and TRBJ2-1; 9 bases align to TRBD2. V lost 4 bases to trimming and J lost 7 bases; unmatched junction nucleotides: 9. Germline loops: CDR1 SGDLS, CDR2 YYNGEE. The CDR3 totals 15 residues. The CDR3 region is CASSQRREGGNEQFF. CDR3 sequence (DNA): TGTGCCAGCAGCCAGAGGCGGGAGGGAGGAAATGAGCAGTTCTTC. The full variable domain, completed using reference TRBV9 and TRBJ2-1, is DSGVTQTPKHLITATGQRVTLRCSPRSGDLSVYWYQQSLDQGLQFLIQYYNGEERAKGNILERFSAQQFPDLHSELNLSSLELGDSALYFCASSQRREGGNEQFFGPGTRLTVL.

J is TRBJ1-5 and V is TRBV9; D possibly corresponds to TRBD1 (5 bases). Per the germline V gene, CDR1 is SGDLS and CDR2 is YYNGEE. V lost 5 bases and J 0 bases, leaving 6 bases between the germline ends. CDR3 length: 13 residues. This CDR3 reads CASRDNSNQPQHF. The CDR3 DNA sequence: TGTGCCAGCAGGGACAATAGCAATCAGCCCCAGCATTTT.

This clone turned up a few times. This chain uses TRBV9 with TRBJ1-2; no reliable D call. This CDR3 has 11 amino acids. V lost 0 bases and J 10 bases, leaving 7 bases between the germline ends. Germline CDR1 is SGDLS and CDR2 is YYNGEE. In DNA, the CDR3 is TGTGCCAGCAGCGTAGGCACACACTACACCTTC. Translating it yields CASSVGTHYTF.

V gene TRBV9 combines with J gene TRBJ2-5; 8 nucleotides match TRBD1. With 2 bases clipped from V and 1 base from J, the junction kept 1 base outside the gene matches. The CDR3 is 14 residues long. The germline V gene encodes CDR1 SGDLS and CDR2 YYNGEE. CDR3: CASSVGQGQETQYF. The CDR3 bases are TGTGCCAGCAGCGTCGGACAGGGCCAAGAGACCCAGTACTTC.

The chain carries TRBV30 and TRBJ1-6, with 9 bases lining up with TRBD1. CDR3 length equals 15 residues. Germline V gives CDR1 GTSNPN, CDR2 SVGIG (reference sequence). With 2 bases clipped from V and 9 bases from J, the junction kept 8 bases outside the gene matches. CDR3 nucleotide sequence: TGTGCCTGGAGTAGGGGACAGGGTATACGTTCACCCCTCCACTTT. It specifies CAWSRGQGIRSPLHF.

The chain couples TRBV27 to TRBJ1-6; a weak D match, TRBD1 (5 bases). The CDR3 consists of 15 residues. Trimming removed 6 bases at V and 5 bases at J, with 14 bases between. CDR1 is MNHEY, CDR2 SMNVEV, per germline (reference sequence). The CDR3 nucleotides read TGTGCCAGCAGGAGGCAGGGACTAAATAATTCACCCCTCCACTTT. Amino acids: CASRRQGLNNSPLHF.

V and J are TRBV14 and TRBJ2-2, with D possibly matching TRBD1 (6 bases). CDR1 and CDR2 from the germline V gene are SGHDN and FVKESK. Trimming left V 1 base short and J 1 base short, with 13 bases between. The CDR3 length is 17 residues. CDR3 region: CASSQARTALNTGELFF. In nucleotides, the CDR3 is TGTGCCAGCAGCCAAGCCCGGACAGCCCTGAACACCGGGGAGCTGTTTTTT.

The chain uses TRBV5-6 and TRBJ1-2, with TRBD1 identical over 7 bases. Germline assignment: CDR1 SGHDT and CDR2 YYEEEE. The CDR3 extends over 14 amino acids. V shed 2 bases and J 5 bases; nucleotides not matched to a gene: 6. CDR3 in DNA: TGTGCCAGCAGCTTTGGGGACAGCGGGTATGGCTACACCTTC. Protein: CASSFGDSGYGYTF.

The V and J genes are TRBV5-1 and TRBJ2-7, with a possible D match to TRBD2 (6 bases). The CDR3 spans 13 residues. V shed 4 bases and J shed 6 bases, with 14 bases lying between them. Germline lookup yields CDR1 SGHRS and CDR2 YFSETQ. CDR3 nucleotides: TGCGCCAGCAGCCTATACCTGACTAGCGAGCAGTACTTC. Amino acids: CASSLYLTSEQYF.

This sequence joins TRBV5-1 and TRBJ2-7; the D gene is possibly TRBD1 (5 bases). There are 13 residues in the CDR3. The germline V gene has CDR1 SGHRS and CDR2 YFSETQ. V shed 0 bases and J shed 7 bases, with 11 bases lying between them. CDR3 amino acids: CASSLELGEEQYF. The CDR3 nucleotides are TGCGCCAGCAGCTTGGAATTAGGGGAAGAGCAGTACTTC.

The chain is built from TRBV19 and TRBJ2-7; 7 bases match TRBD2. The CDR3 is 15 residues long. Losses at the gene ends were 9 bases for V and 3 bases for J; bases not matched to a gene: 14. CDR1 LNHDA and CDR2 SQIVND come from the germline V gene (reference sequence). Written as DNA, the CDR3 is TGTGCCAGCGCGACCGCGGCGGGAGAGGTCTACGAGCAGTACTTC. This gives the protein CASATAAGEVYEQYF. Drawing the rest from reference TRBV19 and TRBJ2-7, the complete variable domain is DGGITQSPKYLFRKEGQNVTLSCEQNLNHDAMYWYRQDPGQGLRLIYYSQIVNDFQKGDIAEGYSVSREKKESFPLTVTSAQKNPTAFYLCASATAAGEVYEQYFGPGTRLTVT.

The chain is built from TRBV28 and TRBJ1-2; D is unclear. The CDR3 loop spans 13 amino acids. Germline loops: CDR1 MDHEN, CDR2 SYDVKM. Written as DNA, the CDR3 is TGTGGTGTCCGGAGTCCCTCAACCCCTAGCTACACCTTC. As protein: CGVRSPSTPSYTF.

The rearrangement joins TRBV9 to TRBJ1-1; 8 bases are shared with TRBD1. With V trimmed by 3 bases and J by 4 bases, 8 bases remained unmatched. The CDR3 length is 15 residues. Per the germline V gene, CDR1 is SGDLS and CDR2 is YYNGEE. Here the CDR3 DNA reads TGTGCCAGCAGCGGACGGACAGGGAGGGCCACTGAAGCTTTCTTT. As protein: CASSGRTGRATEAFF.

CDR3 protein: CASSLIPGTYEQYF. The DNA of the CDR3 is TGTGCCAGCAGCTTAATCCCAGGGACCTACGAGCAGTACTTC. This chain links TRBV7-2 with TRBJ2-7; D might be TRBD1 (5 bases). Germline values: CDR1 SGHTA, CDR2 FQGNSA. V was cut by 2 bases and J by 2 bases, with 10 bases left in between. CDR3 size: 14 residues.

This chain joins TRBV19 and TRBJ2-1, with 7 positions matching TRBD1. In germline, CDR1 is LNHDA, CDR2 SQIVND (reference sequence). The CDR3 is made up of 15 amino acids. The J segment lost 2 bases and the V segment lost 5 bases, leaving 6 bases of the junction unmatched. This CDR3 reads CASSAYRGTYNEQFF. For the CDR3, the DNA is TGTGCCAGTAGTGCCTACAGGGGAACCTACAATGAGCAGTTCTTC.